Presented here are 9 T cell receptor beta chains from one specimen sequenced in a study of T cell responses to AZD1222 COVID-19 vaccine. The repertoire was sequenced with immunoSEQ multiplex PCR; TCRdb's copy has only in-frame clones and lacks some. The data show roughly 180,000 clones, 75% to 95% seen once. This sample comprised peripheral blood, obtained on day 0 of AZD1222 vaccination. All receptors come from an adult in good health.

Here the CDR3 reads CASSPTVSGPQHF. For the CDR3, the DNA is TGTGCCAGCTCACCAACGGTCTCAGGCCCCCAGCATTTT. The V and J genes are TRBV18 and TRBJ1-5; no firm D call. With 2 bases removed from V and 10 bases from J, the gap between germline ends came to 12 bases. CDR3 length: 13 residues. CDR1 is KGHSH and CDR2 is LQKENI in the germline V gene. Supplemented by reference TRBV18 and TRBJ1-5, the full variable domain reads NAGVMQNPRHLVRRRGQEARLRCSPMKGHSHVYWYRQLPEEGLKFMVYLQKENIIDESGMPKERFSAEFPKEGPSILRIQQVVRGDSAAYFCASSPTVSGPQHFGDGTRLSIL.

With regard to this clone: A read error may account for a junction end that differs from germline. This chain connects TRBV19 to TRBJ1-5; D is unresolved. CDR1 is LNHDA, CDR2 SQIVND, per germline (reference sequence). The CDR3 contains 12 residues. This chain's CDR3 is CGSAGWNQPQHF. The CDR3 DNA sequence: TGTGGCAGTGCCGGTTGGAATCAGCCCCAGCATTTT. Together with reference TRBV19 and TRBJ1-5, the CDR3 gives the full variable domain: DGGITQSPKYLFRKEGQNVTLSCEQNLNHDAMYWYRQDPGQGLRLIYYSQIVNDFQKGDIAEGYSVSREKKESFPLTVTSAQKNPTAFYLCGSAGWNQPQHFGDGTRLSIL.

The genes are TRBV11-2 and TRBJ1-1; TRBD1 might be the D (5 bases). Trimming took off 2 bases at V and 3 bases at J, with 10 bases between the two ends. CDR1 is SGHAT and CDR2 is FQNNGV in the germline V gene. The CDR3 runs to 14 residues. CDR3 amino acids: CASSLRGTHTEAFF. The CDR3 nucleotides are TGTGCCAGCAGCTTACGCGGGACGCACACTGAAGCTTTCTTT.

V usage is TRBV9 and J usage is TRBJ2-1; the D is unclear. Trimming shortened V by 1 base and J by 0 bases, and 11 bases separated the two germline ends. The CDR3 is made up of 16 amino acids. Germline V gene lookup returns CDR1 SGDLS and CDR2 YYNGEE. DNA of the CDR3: TGTGCCAGCAGCGTATATGCTACGAGCTCCTACAATGAGCAGTTCTTC. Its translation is CASSVYATSSYNEQFF.

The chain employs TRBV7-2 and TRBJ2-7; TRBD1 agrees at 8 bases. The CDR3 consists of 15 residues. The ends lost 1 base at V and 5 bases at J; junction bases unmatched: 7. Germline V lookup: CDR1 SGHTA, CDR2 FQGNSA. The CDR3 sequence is CASSLGTGQGHEQYF. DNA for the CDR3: TGTGCCAGCAGCTTAGGAACCGGACAGGGCCACGAGCAGTACTTC.

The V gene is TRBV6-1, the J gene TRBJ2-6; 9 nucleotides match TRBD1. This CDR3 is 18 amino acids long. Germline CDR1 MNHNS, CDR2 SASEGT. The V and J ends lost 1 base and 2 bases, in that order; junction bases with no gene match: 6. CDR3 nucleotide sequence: TGTGCCAGCAGTGAAGAGGACAGGGGTATCCCTGGGGCCAACGTCCTGACTTTC. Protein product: CASSEEDRGIPGANVLTF.

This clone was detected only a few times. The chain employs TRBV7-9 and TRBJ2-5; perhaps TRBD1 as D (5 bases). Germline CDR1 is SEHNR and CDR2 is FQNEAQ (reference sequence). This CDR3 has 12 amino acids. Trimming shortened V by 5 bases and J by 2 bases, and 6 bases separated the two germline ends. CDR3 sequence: CASSRQQETQYF. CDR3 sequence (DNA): TGTGCCAGCAGCCGACAGCAAGAGACCCAGTACTTC.

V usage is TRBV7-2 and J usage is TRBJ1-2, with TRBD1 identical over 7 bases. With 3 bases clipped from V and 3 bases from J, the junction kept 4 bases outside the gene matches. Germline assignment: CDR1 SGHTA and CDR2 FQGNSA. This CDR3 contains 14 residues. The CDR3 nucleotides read TGTGCCAGCAGCTTCAACGGACAGGACTATGGCTACACCTTC. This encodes CASSFNGQDYGYTF.

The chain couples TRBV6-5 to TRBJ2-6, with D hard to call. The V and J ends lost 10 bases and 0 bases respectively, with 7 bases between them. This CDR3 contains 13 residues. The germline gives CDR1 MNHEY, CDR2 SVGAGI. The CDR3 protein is CATGSSGANVLTF. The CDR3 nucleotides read TGTGCCACCGGCAGCTCTGGGGCCAACGTCCTGACTTTC.